This T cell receptor beta chain was found in a study of multiple sclerosis patients with progressive multifocal leukoencephalopathy (dated by TCRdb to between 2018 and 2020). For context, the study as a whole: Peripheral T and B cells were examined in MS patients who went on to develop PML (4 under natalizumab, 1 after alemtuzumab) as well as in treated patients who did not. A couple of patients on natalizumab who later developed PML were tracked over time from before therapy, through 6 and 12 months, up to PML onset. The goal was to find JC virus-specific or public T-cell expansions that arose at the time of PML onset. Here is what the overall study found, with its caveats: In most PML patients, lower normalized Shannon entropy suggested less diverse TRB repertoires, while the natalizumab-treated controls had values close to 1. TRB clones above 0.5% frequency appeared only in PML patients, but expanded clones at PML onset were already present before and during natalizumab therapy. Given the small, descriptive cohort, it remained unclear whether the study findings reflect JC virus infection or general immunocompromise. The analysis covered only peripheral blood, although cerebrospinal fluid or brain lymphocytes might be more informative for natalizumab-associated PML. At the time PML developed, no common TRBV or TRBJ gene usage or preferential TRBV-TRBJ pairings were detected.

The sample's time point label, in plain terms: about six months of natalizumab therapy. The treatment or condition label, as the study defines it: on natalizumab therapy at sampling. Every listed patient had received interferon beta before, and every PML patient was female. Blood samples for T1 were taken at 6 months of natalizumab therapy, and blood samples for T2 were taken at 12 months of natalizumab therapy. Ficoll-Hypaque density gradient centrifugation was used to isolate peripheral blood mononuclear cells. Details on this clone: This clone's antigen is unknown. No much larger clonotype is one base removed from it; base qualities were not supplied.

The CDR3 contains 14 residues, cysteine and phenylalanine counted. Only the CDR3 DNA is retained, 42 bases long and in frame from the first base. V ends up 1 base short and J 3 bases short, with an unmatched junction base count of 1. Reading the germline V gene gives CDR1 SGHRS and CDR2 YFSETQ. The library was prepared using the immunoSEQ multiplex PCR assay. Each PCR was spiked with synthetic inline TR CDR3 controls spanning all V-J pairings to estimate template counts and remove amplification bias. Reads went through processing to reduce amplification and sequencing bias, and quantification was done against synthetic TR CDR3 analogs. As for the authors' bioinformatics: Raw data were processed in ImmunoSEQ Analyzer, with out-of-frame sequences and CDR3s containing stop codons removed, and gene names were assigned according to IMGT nomenclature. Repertoire diversity was summarized as normalized Shannon entropy, defined as 1 minus Pielou's evenness. Only TRB sequences sharing the V gene, the J gene and the CDR3 were counted as identical. Public PML clonotypes were CDR3s found in two or more PML-onset samples but not found earlier, in controls, or in public databases. Position-by-position CDR3 amino acid composition was analyzed in Skylign with the observed count method. TCRdb obtained this table from immuneACCESS and retained in-frame rearrangements with V and J assigned. These tables miss some clones; where compared with another copy, unresolved V genes account for less than half of the shortfall, and the remainder is unexplained. V and J calls and clone size follow that table, whereas D and trimming were derived from the DNA. Within this sample are 25,000 to 35,000 clones, with roughly 90% of them counted one time only. Over 1.2% of the sample is taken by the ten largest.

This chain is built from TRBV5-1 and TRBJ2-7, with TRBD2 matching 10 junction bases. Sample: PBMCs, taken from a patient treated with natalizumab. The clonotype was recovered from a human donor with multiple sclerosis. This receptor has the CDR3 CASSLTSGNYEQYF. DNA sequence: TGCGCCAGCAGCTTGACTAGCGGGAACTACGAGCAGTACTTC. Full variable domain (CDR3 extended with the reference TRBV5-1 and TRBJ2-7 proteins): KAGVTQTPRYLIKTRGQQVTLSCSPISGHRSVSWYQQTPGQGLQFLFEYFSETQRNKGNFPGRFSGRQFSNSRSEMNVSTLELGDSALYLCASSLTSGNYEQYFGPGTRLTVT.